These T cell receptor beta chains were read from a single sample in a study of early T cells in non-severe SARS-CoV-2 infection. TCRdb fed the 5' RACE reads into MiXCR, producing one record per CDR3 protein. Of 55,000 to 80,000 distinct CDR3 sequences listed, about an eighth are singletons. The sample in question was whole blood, obtained at baseline. The receptors originated from an adult who was a healthcare worker with PCR-confirmed SARS-CoV-2 infection or an uninfected control (not recorded which). Each CDR3 is given with its conserved first and last residue. A D gene is named only where the DNA matches it firmly. Clone size, where shown, is once, few, many, or a class for clones that have expanded.

size	D	V	J	CDR3	DNA
few	.	TRBV12-3/TRBV12-4	TRBJ2-5	CAISRGNQETQYF	TGTGCCATCAGCCGGGGGAACCAAGAGACCCAGTACTTC
few	.	TRBV12-5	TRBJ2-4	CARPNSGIFQYF	TGTGCTAGACCCAACTCAGGGATCTTTCAGTACTTC
many	.	TRBV29-1	TRBJ2-1	CSVGVRNEQFF	TGCAGCGTTGGGGTCAGGAATGAGCAGTTCTTC
.	TRBD1	TRBV5-6	TRBJ2-7	CASSLPTGTAYEQYF	TGTGCCAGCAGCTTACCCACCGGGACAGCCTACGAGCAGTACTTC
few	TRBD2	TRBV13	TRBJ2-1	CASSHLPGGTNEQFF	TGTGCCAGCAGCCACCTTCCGGGGGGTACCAATGAGCAGTTCTTC
.	TRBD1	TRBV5-1	TRBJ2-7	CASSLLTGSYEQYF	TGCGCCAGCAGCTTGTTGACAGGGTCCTACGAGCAGTACTTC
many	.	TRBV5-6	TRBJ1-5	CASSFGRAVQPQHF	TGTGCCAGCAGCTTCGGCAGGGCCGTGCAGCCCCAGCATTTT
few	.	TRBV6-5	TRBJ1-1	CASRLTPRSEAFF	TGTGCCAGCAGGTTAACGCCCAGGTCCGAAGCTTTCTTT
many	.	TRBV20-1	TRBJ2-6	CSASGVGANVLTF	TGCAGTGCCTCAGGGGTCGGGGCCAACGTCCTGACTTTC
.	TRBD2	TRBV18	TRBJ2-3	CASSPLSGGSTDTQYF	TGTGCCAGCTCACCCCTTAGCGGGGGATCCACAGATACGCAGTATTTT
.	.	TRBV4-2	TRBJ2-5	CASRGPGQGETQYF	TGTGCCAGCAGGGGCCCAGGCCAGGGAGAGACCCAGTACTTC
many	.	TRBV19	TRBJ1-5	CASSIGTENQPQHF	TGTGCCAGTAGTATAGGTACGGAGAATCAGCCCCAGCATTTT
.	.	TRBV18	TRBJ2-5	CASSPTSKESQYF	TGTGCCAGCTCACCTACCAGTAAAGAGTCCCAGTACTTC
.	.	TRBV7-9	TRBJ2-1	CASSLIQGTYNEQFF	TGTGCCAGCAGCTTGATACAGGGCACCTACAATGAGCAGTTCTTC
few	.	TRBV27	TRBJ2-1	CASSGANSYNEQFF	TGTGCCAGCAGTGGGGCCAACTCCTACAATGAGCAGTTCTTC
few	TRBD1	TRBV18	TRBJ1-1	CASSRTGTVNTEAFF	TGTGCCAGCTCACGGACCGGGACAGTGAACACTGAAGCTTTCTTT
few	.	TRBV18	TRBJ1-1	CASSPPQGNTEAFF	TGTGCCAGCTCACCACCGCAGGGGAACACTGAAGCTTTCTTT
.	.	TRBV10-3	TRBJ2-5	CAISEPQETQYF	TGTGCCATCAGTGAGCCTCAAGAGACCCAGTACTTC
few	.	TRBV3-2	TRBJ2-1	CASSHPGRDEQFF	TGTGCCAGCAGCCACCCAGGGAGGGATGAGCAGTTCTTC
.	TRBD2	TRBV9	TRBJ2-3	CASSLSRTSGTDTQYF	TGTGCCAGCAGCCTTTCGAGGACTAGCGGTACAGATACGCAGTATTTT
few	.	TRBV25-1	TRBJ2-7	CASSGVYEQYF	TGTGCCAGCAGTGGGGTCTACGAGCAGTACTTC
.	TRBD1	TRBV27	TRBJ2-7	CASSATGAYTSYEQYF	TGTGCCAGCAGTGCGACAGGGGCCTACACCTCCTACGAGCAGTACTTC
.	.	TRBV3-1	TRBJ1-1	CASSSSQGGDTEAFF	TGTGCCAGCAGCTCTTCCCAGGGAGGGGACACTGAAGCTTTCTTT
many	TRBD1	TRBV4-3	TRBJ1-2	CASSQEPRDRNYGYTF	TGCGCCAGCAGCCAAGAACCGAGGGACAGAAACTATGGCTACACCTTC
.	.	TRBV20-1	TRBJ1-2	CSARDRNGYTF	TGCAGTGCTAGAGATCGGAATGGCTACACCTTC
many	.	TRBV12-5	TRBJ2-2	CASAARELFF	TGTGCTAGTGCCGCGAGGGAGCTGTTTTTT
few	.	TRBV29-1	TRBJ2-3	CSVWSYTQYF	TGCAGCGTTTGGTCGTATACGCAGTATTTT
.	.	TRBV24-1	TRBJ2-2	CATSETGFTGELFF	TGTGCCACCAGTGAAACAGGGTTTACCGGGGAGCTGTTTTTT
few	.	TRBV12-3/TRBV12-4	TRBJ2-2	CASSAMSVGELFF	TGTGCCAGCAGTGCCATGAGTGTAGGGGAGCTGTTTTTT
few	TRBD1	TRBV12-3/TRBV12-4	TRBJ1-1	CASSLVQGEATEAFF	TGTGCCAGCAGTTTAGTCCAGGGGGAAGCGACTGAAGCTTTCTTT
few	.	TRBV7-3	TRBJ1-3	CASSAFTGNTIYF	TGTGCCAGCAGTGCTTTCACTGGAAACACCATATATTTT
.	.	TRBV7-8	TRBJ2-7	CASSLDMSHEQYF	TGTGCCAGCAGCTTAGACATGAGCCACGAGCAGTACTTC
many	TRBD2	TRBV5-4	TRBJ2-3	CASSTGLDRRDTQYF	TGTGCCAGCAGCACCGGACTAGACAGAAGAGATACGCAGTATTTT
many	TRBD2	TRBV29-1	TRBJ2-1	CSVDRAGGVQFF	TGCAGCGTTGATCGAGCGGGGGGGGTGCAGTTCTTC
few	.	TRBV7-6	TRBJ1-3	CASSFDISGNTIYF	TGTGCCAGCAGCTTCGACATCTCTGGAAACACCATATATTTT
.	TRBD2	TRBV4-1	TRBJ2-2	CASSLRASGGAAGELFF	TGCGCCAGCAGCCTAAGGGCTAGCGGGGGGGCCGCCGGGGAGCTGTTTTTT
many	TRBD2	TRBV7-8	TRBJ2-1	CASNNHRGGRGNEQFF	TGTGCCAGCAATAATCACCGTGGCGGGAGAGGAAATGAGCAGTTCTTC
few	.	TRBV7-9	TRBJ1-6	CASSFGSGENSPLHF	TGTGCCAGCAGCTTCGGTTCAGGGGAGAATTCACCCCTCCACTTT
many	TRBD1	TRBV15	TRBJ2-7	CATSRWDSHSYEQYF	TGTGCCACCAGCAGATGGGACAGCCACTCCTACGAGCAGTACTTC
few	.	TRBV9	TRBJ2-3	CASSVGTTGESTDTQYF	TGTGCCAGCAGCGTAGGGACGACAGGAGAAAGCACAGATACGCAGTATTTT
many	.	TRBV29-1	TRBJ2-2	CTPGLQNTGELFF	TGCACCCCGGGACTTCAGAACACCGGGGAGCTGTTTTTT
many	TRBD2	TRBV20-1	TRBJ2-1	CSAILAGGPPGDEQFF	TGCAGTGCTATTCTAGCGGGAGGACCCCCAGGGGATGAGCAGTTCTTC
.	.	TRBV6-2/TRBV6-3	TRBJ2-6	CASSYDSSGANVLTF	TGTGCCAGCAGTTACGATAGCTCTGGGGCCAACGTCCTGACTTTC
.	TRBD2	TRBV7-3	TRBJ2-5	CASSPGLVGTQYF	TGTGCCAGCAGCCCTGGACTAGTTGGGACCCAGTACTTC
few	TRBD1	TRBV4-3	TRBJ2-6	CASSQGDRVFSSGANVLTF	TGCGCCAGCAGCCAAGGGGACAGGGTTTTCTCCTCTGGGGCCAACGTCCTGACTTTC
many	.	TRBV11-2	TRBJ2-2	CASSWGARTGELFF	TGTGCCAGCAGCTGGGGGGCACGCACCGGGGAGCTGTTTTTT
.	TRBD2	TRBV27	TRBJ2-1	CASSPGTAGFDEQFF	TGTGCCAGCAGCCCCGGTACAGCGGGGTTCGATGAGCAGTTCTTC
once	TRBD1	TRBV18	TRBJ2-1	CASSQTGDGYNEQFF	TGTGCCAGCTCACAGACAGGGGACGGATACAATGAGCAGTTCTTC
many	.	TRBV28	TRBJ2-1	CASTRGEGNEQFF	TGTGCCAGCACGAGGGGGGAGGGGAATGAGCAGTTCTTC
few	.	TRBV9	TRBJ2-5	CASSVGGRQETQYF	TGTGCCAGCAGCGTAGGCGGCAGACAAGAGACCCAGTACTTC
many	TRBD1	TRBV7-9	TRBJ2-7	CASSSPGQGIHEQYF	TGTGCCAGCAGCTCACCGGGACAGGGGATCCACGAGCAGTACTTC
many	.	TRBV7-8	TRBJ1-1	CASSLVLGDTEAFF	TGTGCCAGCAGCTTAGTTTTAGGCGACACTGAAGCTTTCTTT
many	.	TRBV29-1	TRBJ1-1	CSAGLRQLGAEAFF	TGCAGCGCCGGACTGAGACAGTTGGGCGCTGAAGCTTTCTTT